Included here is one T cell receptor beta chain sequence, with context. The CDR3 sequence is 13 residues long. Germline CDR1 KGHSH, CDR2 LQKENI. V trimming: 3 bases; J trimming: 8 bases; junction bases outside the gene matches: 0. Authors' processing steps: Amplification of reference gene primers was used by the study to estimate nucleated cell counts. Sequencing used immunoSEQ multiplex PCR; TCRdb keeps in-frame clones, though not all of them. V and J calls and clone size are as listed in that table; D and trimming were resolved from the DNA. The sample consists of a few hundred thousand clones, 70% to 90% of them appearing once. These data come from a study of blood T cell repertoires in COVID-19. On the study more broadly: PBMCs, B-cell-depleted T cells, or T cells provided the cDNA or gDNA that made up the material.

The chain combines TRBV18 with TRBJ1-6, with 8 bases identical to TRBD1. The sequence came from a man in his sixties with acute or convalescent COVID-19. The sample taken for sequencing was peripheral blood. CDR3 amino acids: CASSPDRDSPLHF. The CDR3 coding sequence is TGTGCCAGCTCACCGGACAGGGATTCACCCCTCCACTTT.